This entry is about one TCR beta chain. The antigen is undetermined. Noted time point: week 5, during vaccination. Topical imiquimod was applied with each vaccine dose, which held 300 ug of mutant IDH1 20-mer peptide. New WHO grade 3 or 4 astrocytomas that were IDH1-mutant and ATRX-lost occurred in the donors. Trimming shortened V by 6 bases and J by 4 bases, and 13 bases separated the two germline ends. This CDR3 contains 14 residues. Germline CDR1 reads MNHEY; CDR2 reads SVGAGI. Using immunoSEQ multiplex PCR, the repertoire was profiled, and TCRdb retains in-frame clones only, with some absent. The sample holds about 58,000 clones; around four fifths are singletons and the top ten take around 7%. This sample stems from a study of a mutant IDH1 vaccine in newly diagnosed glioma.

The sequences come from PBMCs, collected from a glioma patient whose treatment included an IDH1 peptide vaccine. This TCR derives from a woman aged 50 to 60 with glioma. The genes are TRBV6-5 and TRBJ1-3, with D possibly being TRBD1 (6 bases). CDR3 in amino acids: CASRKTGTGNTIYF. CDR3 nucleotides: TGTGCCAGCAGAAAGACCGGGACAGGAAACACCATATATTTT.